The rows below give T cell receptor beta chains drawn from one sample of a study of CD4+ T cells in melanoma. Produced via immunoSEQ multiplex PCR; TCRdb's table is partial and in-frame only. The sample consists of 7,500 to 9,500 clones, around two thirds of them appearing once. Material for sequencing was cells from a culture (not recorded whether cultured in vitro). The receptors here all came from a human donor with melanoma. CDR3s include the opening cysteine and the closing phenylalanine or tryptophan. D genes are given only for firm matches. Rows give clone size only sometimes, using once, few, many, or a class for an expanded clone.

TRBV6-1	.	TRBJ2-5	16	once	CASSASAGRVQETQYF	TGTGCCAGCAGTGCTTCCGCCGGGCGAGTCCAAGAGACCCAGTACTTC
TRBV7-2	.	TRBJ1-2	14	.	CASSLVRTAYGYTF	TGTGCCAGCAGCTTAGTAAGGACAGCCTATGGCTACACCTTC
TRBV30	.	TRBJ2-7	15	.	CAWSVRGTVPTEQYF	TGTGCCTGGAGTGTACGGGGGACAGTCCCAACCGAGCAGTACTTC
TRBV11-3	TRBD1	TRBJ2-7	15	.	CASSLARDSPCEQYF	TGTGCCAGCAGCTTAGCCCGGGACAGCCCTTGCGAGCAGTACTTC
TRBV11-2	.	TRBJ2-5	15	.	CASSLDLWGGETQYF	TGTGCCAGCAGCTTAGATCTTTGGGGAGGAGAGACCCAGTACTTC
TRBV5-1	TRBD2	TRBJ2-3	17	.	CASSSDPSGVLQDTQYF	TGCGCCAGCAGCTCCGATCCTAGCGGGGTTTTGCAAGATACGCAGTATTTT
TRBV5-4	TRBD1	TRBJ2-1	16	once	CASSSPLGDRNNEQFF	TGTGCCAGCAGCTCCCCGCTTGGGGACAGGAATAATGAGCAGTTCTTC
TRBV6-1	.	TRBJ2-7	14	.	CASSEGRGPYEQYF	TGTGCCAGCAGTGAGGGCAGGGGTCCCTACGAGCAGTACTTC
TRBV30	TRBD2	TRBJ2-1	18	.	CAWSASSGGALSYNEQFF	TGTGCCTGGAGTGCCAGTAGCGGGGGGGCCCTTTCCTACAATGAGCAGTTCTTC
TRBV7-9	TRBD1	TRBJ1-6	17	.	CASSSSNRGSYNSPLHF	TGTGCCAGCAGCTCTTCTAACAGGGGTTCCTATAATTCACCCCTCCACTTT
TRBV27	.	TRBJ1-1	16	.	CASSRAPNMLNTEAFF	TGTGCCAGCAGTCGGGCCCCGAACATGCTGAACACTGAAGCTTTCTTT
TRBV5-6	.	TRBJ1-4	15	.	CASRRGGSTNEKLFF	TGTGCCAGCAGACGGGGGGGATCAACTAATGAAAAACTGTTTTTT
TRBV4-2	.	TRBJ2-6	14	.	CASSSTAGANVLTF	TGTGCCAGCAGCTCCACGGCTGGGGCCAACGTCCTGACTTTC
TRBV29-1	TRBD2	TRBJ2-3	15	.	CSARLQRGGTDTQYF	TGCAGCGCCCGGCTGCAGCGGGGGGGCACAGATACGCAGTATTTT
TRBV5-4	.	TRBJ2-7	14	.	CASSLPGPTYEQYF	TGTGCCAGCAGTTTGCCAGGGCCAACCTACGAGCAGTACTTC
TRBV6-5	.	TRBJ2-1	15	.	CASTLGIGVPNEQFF	TGTGCCAGCACCTTAGGGATCGGGGTCCCCAATGAGCAGTTCTTC
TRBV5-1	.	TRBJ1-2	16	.	CASSAKGPLPDYGYTF	TGCGCCAGCAGCGCGAAGGGGCCCCTCCCTGATTATGGCTACACCTTC
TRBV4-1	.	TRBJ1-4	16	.	CASSQDVGAGYEKLFF	TGCGCCAGCAGCCAAGATGTCGGGGCAGGGTATGAAAAACTGTTTTTT
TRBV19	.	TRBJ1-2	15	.	CASSIGQPRYYGYTF	TGTGCCAGTAGTATCGGGCAGCCGAGATACTATGGCTACACCTTC
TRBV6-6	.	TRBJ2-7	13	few	CASSVDGRYEQYF	TGTGCCAGCAGTGTGGATGGAAGATACGAGCAGTACTTC
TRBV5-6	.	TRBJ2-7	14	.	CASSLWGVTYEQYF	TGTGCCAGCAGCTTGTGGGGGGTGACATACGAGCAGTACTTC
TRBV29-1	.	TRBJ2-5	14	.	CSVIRGRYQETQYF	TGCAGCGTTATACGGGGGCGGTACCAAGAGACCCAGTACTTC
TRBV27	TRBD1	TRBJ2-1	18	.	CASSRGQGALVGYNEQFF	TGTGCCAGCAGCCGCGGACAGGGGGCTCTGGTGGGATACAATGAGCAGTTCTTC
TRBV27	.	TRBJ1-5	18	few	CASRPGPRIRYSNQPQHF	TGTGCCAGCAGGCCGGGGCCCAGGATCCGGTATAGCAATCAGCCCCAGCATTTT
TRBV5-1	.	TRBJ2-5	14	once	CASGPGPLGGTQYF	TGCGCCAGCGGGCCGGGGCCTCTAGGCGGGACCCAGTACTTC
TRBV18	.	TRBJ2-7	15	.	CASSPYMGEAYEQYF	TGTGCCAGCTCACCATATATGGGGGAGGCGTACGAGCAGTACTTC
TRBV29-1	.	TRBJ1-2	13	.	CSATFALNYGYTF	TGCAGCGCCACCTTTGCCCTTAACTATGGCTACACCTTC
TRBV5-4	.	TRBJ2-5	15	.	CASSLEVGYQETQYF	TGTGCCAGCAGCTTGGAGGTGGGGTACCAAGAGACCCAGTACTTC
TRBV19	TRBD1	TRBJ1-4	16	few	CASSRQGKSTNEKLFF	TGTGCCAGTAGTAGACAGGGGAAGAGCACTAATGAAAAACTGTTTTTT
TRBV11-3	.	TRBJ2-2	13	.	CASSLVITGELFF	TGTGCCAGCAGCTTAGTGATAACCGGGGAGCTGTTTTTT
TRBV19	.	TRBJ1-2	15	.	CASSWGGHNNYGYTF	TGTGCCAGTAGTTGGGGCGGGCACAACAACTATGGCTACACCTTC
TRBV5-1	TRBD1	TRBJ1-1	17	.	CASSKGQGGFWRTEAFF	TGCGCCAGCAGCAAAGGACAGGGGGGTTTTTGGCGCACTGAAGCTTTCTTT
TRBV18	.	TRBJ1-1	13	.	CASSPQKNTEAFF	TGTGCCAGCTCACCACAGAAGAACACTGAAGCTTTCTTT
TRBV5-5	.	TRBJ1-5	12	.	CASSYPMGIQHF	TGTGCCAGCAGCTACCCGATGGGCATCCAGCATTTT
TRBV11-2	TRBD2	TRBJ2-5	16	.	CATQRGASGDGETQYF	TGTGCCACCCAGCGGGGGGCGAGCGGGGATGGAGAGACCCAGTACTTC
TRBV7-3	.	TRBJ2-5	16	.	CASSPRGPTSQETQYF	TGTGCCAGCAGCCCCCGGGGACCTACCTCACAAGAGACCCAGTACTTC
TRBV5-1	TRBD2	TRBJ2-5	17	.	CASSLGSGGTYQETQYF	TGCGCCAGCAGCTTGGGTAGCGGGGGGACTTACCAAGAGACCCAGTACTTC
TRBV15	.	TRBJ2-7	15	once	CATSSQNGRLDEQYF	TGTGCCACCAGCAGTCAAAACGGACGTTTGGACGAGCAGTACTTC
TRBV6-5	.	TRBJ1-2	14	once	CASTLMRGNYGYTF	TGTGCCAGCACCTTAATGCGGGGGAACTATGGCTACACCTTC
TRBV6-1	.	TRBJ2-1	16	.	CASSEGTGSSYNEQFF	TGTGCCAGCAGTGAAGGAACAGGGTCCTCCTACAATGAGCAGTTCTTC
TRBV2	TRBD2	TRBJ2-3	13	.	CASIAGITDTQYF	TGTGCCAGCATAGCGGGGATTACAGATACGCAGTATTTT
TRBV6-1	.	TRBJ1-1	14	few	CASSEVRGTSEAFF	TGTGCCAGCAGTGAAGTTAGGGGCACCTCTGAAGCTTTCTTT
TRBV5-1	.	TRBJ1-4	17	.	CASSLEISGPSTGKLFF	TGCGCCAGCAGCTTGGAAATCTCCGGTCCCTCTACGGGAAAACTGTTTTTT
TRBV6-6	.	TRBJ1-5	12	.	CASSPPGIPQHF	TGTGCCAGCAGCCCCCCGGGGATCCCCCAGCATTTT
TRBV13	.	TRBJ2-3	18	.	CASSTRSGASKGTDTQYF	TGTGCCAGCAGCACCCGATCCGGGGCTTCAAAGGGCACAGATACGCAGTATTTT
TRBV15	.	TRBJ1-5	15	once	CATSRGGGSNQPQHF	TGTGCCACCAGCCGGGGGGGTGGTAGCAATCAGCCCCAGCATTTT
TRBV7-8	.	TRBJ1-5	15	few	CASSLVGVRNQPQHF	TGTGCCAGCAGCTTAGTGGGGGTACGGAATCAGCCCCAGCATTTT
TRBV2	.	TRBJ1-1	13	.	CASSHQSGVEAFF	TGTGCCAGCAGTCACCAGTCAGGCGTAGAAGCTTTCTTT
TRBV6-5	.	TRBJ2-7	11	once	CASSEGYEQYF	TGTGCCAGCAGTGAAGGGTACGAGCAGTACTTC
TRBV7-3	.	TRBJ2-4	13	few	CASSLGPRGIQYF	TGTGCCAGCAGCTTAGGACCCAGGGGCATTCAGTACTTC
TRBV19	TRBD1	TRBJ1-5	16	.	CASSRDSPRSYQPQHF	TGTGCCAGTAGTAGGGACAGTCCCCGTTCCTATCAGCCCCAGCATTTT
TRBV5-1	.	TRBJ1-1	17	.	CASSLVLRTQMNTEAFF	TGCGCCAGCAGCTTGGTTCTACGGACACAAATGAACACTGAAGCTTTCTTT
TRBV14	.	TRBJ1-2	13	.	CASSGTAREGYTF	TGTGCCAGCAGTGGGACCGCTCGGGAGGGCTACACCTTC
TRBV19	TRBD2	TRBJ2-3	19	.	CASSIVASGGTGYTDTQYF	TGTGCCAGTAGTATAGTGGCTAGCGGGGGGACAGGGTACACAGATACGCAGTATTTT
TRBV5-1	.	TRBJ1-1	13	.	CASSLGMNTEAFF	TGCGCCAGCAGCTTGGGGATGAACACTGAAGCTTTCTTT